What follows are 7 T cell receptor beta chains derived from one specimen sequenced in a study of blood T cell repertoires in COVID-19. TCRdb's table, derived via immunoSEQ multiplex PCR, lists solely in-frame clones and lacks some. The sample has under 450,000 clones; 88% are singletons. Sequenced input: peripheral blood. The source is a woman in her forties or fifties with COVID-19, enrolled during active disease.

This chain links TRBV9 with TRBJ2-3; 10 bases map to TRBD2. V lost 0 bases and J lost 5; bases outside the gene matches: 15. The germline gives CDR1 SGDLS, CDR2 YYNGEE. This CDR3 spans 19 amino acids. The CDR3 loop reads CASSVDDEGTSGDRDTQYF. DNA for the CDR3: TGTGCCAGCAGCGTAGATGATGAGGGCACTAGCGGGGACCGAGATACGCAGTATTTT.

This chain connects TRBV10-2 to TRBJ2-3; TRBD1 is a possible D gene (5 bases). With 4 bases removed from V and 4 bases from J, the gap between germline ends came to 6 bases. The CDR3 runs to 12 residues. Germline V gene sequence: CDR1 WSHSY, CDR2 SAAADI. The CDR3 here is CASSVQADTQYF. The CDR3 nucleotides are TGCGCCAGCAGTGTACAGGCAGATACGCAGTATTTT.

The chain is built from TRBV27 and TRBJ2-1; D might be TRBD2 (6 bases). Trimming took off 3 bases at V and 4 bases at J, with 13 bases between the two ends. The germline CDR1 and CDR2 sequences are MNHEY and SMNVEV (reference sequence). The CDR3 spans 15 residues. This CDR3 reads CASSFMPRGYNEQFF. Written as DNA, the CDR3 is TGTGCCAGCAGTTTTATGCCCCGGGGGTACAATGAGCAGTTCTTC.

V and J are TRBV7-6 and TRBJ1-2; 7 nucleotides match TRBD1. The V segment lost 5 bases and the J segment 3 bases; nucleotides outside the gene matches: 12. CDR1 and CDR2 (germline): SGHVS, FNYEAQ. This CDR3 has 16 residues. The CDR3 protein is CASSPYRGNQHYGYTF. In nucleotides, the CDR3 is TGTGCCAGCAGCCCCTACAGGGGCAACCAGCACTATGGCTACACCTTC.

The V call is TRBV12-3 or TRBV12-4, the J call TRBJ1-5, with D possibly TRBD1 on 5 matching bases. The CDR3 loop spans 13 amino acids. V was cut by 6 bases and J by 9 bases, with 15 bases left in between. The CDR3 region is CASSLGGQGPQHF. Written as DNA, the CDR3 is TGTGCCAGCAGCCTCGGGGGTCAGGGGCCCCAGCATTTT.

This chain joins TRBV6-5 and TRBJ2-7, with 7 bases identical to TRBD1. V was pared by 4 bases and J by 6 bases, with 3 bases of the junction left unmatched. The CDR3 is 12 residues long. Per germline, CDR1 MNHEY and CDR2 SVGAGI. The CDR3 spells CASSSTGLEQYF. Here the CDR3 DNA reads TGTGCCAGCAGTTCGACAGGGCTCGAGCAGTACTTC.

The DNA of the CDR3 is TGTGCCAGCAGCGGGACTAGCGGCTCCTACGAGCAGTACTTC. It translates to CASSGTSGSYEQYF. This chain uses TRBV6-1 with TRBJ2-7, with 11 bases that match TRBD2. There are 14 residues in the CDR3. J lost 0 bases, V lost 6 bases, and 1 base had no gene match. Per germline, CDR1 MNHNS and CDR2 SASEGT.